These T cell receptor beta chains were read from a single sample in a study of cytotoxic CD8 clonotypes in ibrutinib-treated CLL. The protocol was immunoSEQ multiplex PCR, while the TCRdb copy is restricted to in-frame clones and leaves out a portion. This sample has 40,000 to 50,000 clones, with roughly three fifths found just once. This material consisted of PBMCs, taken after 24 months of ibrutinib treatment. Source of these receptors: a human donor with chronic lymphocytic leukemia. CDR3s include the opening cysteine and the closing phenylalanine or tryptophan. D genes are given only for firm matches. Clone size, where shown, is once, few, many, or a class for clones that have expanded.

clone size | CDR3 length | D gene | J gene | V gene | CDR3 DNA | CDR3 protein
- | 11 | - | TRBJ1-2 | TRBV29-1 | TGCAGCGTTGAGACGGCGGGTGGCTACACCTTC | CSVETAGGYTF
- | 12 | - | TRBJ2-7 | TRBV12-2 | TGTGCCAGCAGCCCGGCGGTGGAAGAGCAGTACTTC | CASSPAVEEQYF
- | 13 | - | TRBJ1-1 | TRBV6-1 | TGTGCCAGCAGTGGACATTTGAACACTGAAGCTTTCTTT | CASSGHLNTEAFF
- | 13 | TRBD1 | TRBJ1-2 | TRBV27 | TGTGCCAGCAGTTACGGGACAGCCTATGGCTACACCTTC | CASSYGTAYGYTF
- | 14 | - | TRBJ1-3 | TRBV4-1 | TGCGCCAGCAGCCAAGATGGGGGGGCTGACACCATATATTTT | CASSQDGGADTIYF
- | 12 | - | TRBJ1-2 | TRBV2 | TGTGCCAGCAGTATAAGGGATTCTGGCTACACCTTC | CASSIRDSGYTF
- | 14 | - | TRBJ2-1 | TRBV6-4 | TGTGCCACCGAACGGGATATCGGGTACGGTGAGCAGTTCTTC | CATERDIGYGEQFF
- | 16 | TRBD2 | TRBJ2-1 | TRBV6-5 | TGTGCCAGCAGTTACGCGACTAGCGGAGATTACAATGAGCAGTTCTTC | CASSYATSGDYNEQFF
many | 15 | - | TRBJ1-5 | TRBV6-1 | TGTGCCAGCAGTGAGGAGCGAGGAGGCAATCAGCCCCAGCATTTT | CASSEERGGNQPQHF
- | 16 | TRBD1 | TRBJ1-5 | TRBV19 | TGTGCCAGTACTACATCATACAGGGGACTCAATCAGCCCCAGCATTTT | CASTTSYRGLNQPQHF
many | 15 | - | TRBJ2-1 | TRBV2 | TGTGCCAGCAGTGAAGGGGGAGGATCCTACAATGAGCAGTTCTTC | CASSEGGGSYNEQFF
few | 16 | - | TRBJ2-1 | TRBV4-1 | TGCGCCAGCAGCGCACTCACCCGGGGGCAGCACAATGAGCAGTTCTTC | CASSALTRGQHNEQFF
- | 12 | - | TRBJ1-1 | TRBV27 | TGTGCCAGCAGTCTCCCCGACGGGGAAGCTTTCTTT | CASSLPDGEAFF
- | 15 | TRBD2 | TRBJ2-7 | TRBV27 | TGTGCCAGCAGAATGGGGAGGGGAAGGGGTGGCGAGCAGTACTTC | CASRMGRGRGGEQYF
- | 13 | - | TRBJ1-4 | TRBV5-4 | TGTGCCAGCAGCTCCGCCCCTAATGAAAAACTGTTTTTT | CASSSAPNEKLFF
- | 16 | TRBD1 | TRBJ1-1 | TRBV27 | TGTGCCAGCAGTTTCAGGACAGGGGCCGGAGGCACTGAAGCTTTCTTT | CASSFRTGAGGTEAFF
- | 14 | - | TRBJ2-4 | TRBV27 | TGTGCCAGCAGTTTCGTGGGAACCAAAAACATTCAGTACTTC | CASSFVGTKNIQYF
- | 16 | TRBD1 | TRBJ2-2 | TRBV10-1 | TGCGCCAGCAGTTCGGACAGGGCGGGAAACACCGGGGAGCTGTTTTTT | CASSSDRAGNTGELFF
few | 15 | TRBD2 | TRBJ2-1 | TRBV11-2 | TGTGCCAGCAGCTTTGGACTAGACTCCTACAATGAGCAGTTCTTC | CASSFGLDSYNEQFF
- | 14 | TRBD1 | TRBJ2-7 | TRBV12-5 | TGTGCTAGTGGCCCCGACAGGGGGGGCTACGAGCAGTACTTC | CASGPDRGGYEQYF
few | 13 | TRBD1 | TRBJ1-2 | TRBV5-1 | TGCGCCAGCAGCGAGACAGGGTATGGTGGCTACACCTTC | CASSETGYGGYTF
medium-sized | 14 | TRBD1 | TRBJ1-5 | TRBV9 | TGTGCCAGCAGCCCTCCCGACAGGGCCCAGCCCCAGCATTTT | CASSPPDRAQPQHF
- | 14 | - | TRBJ1-3 | TRBV2 | TGTGCCAGCAGGGACACAAGCTCTGGAAACACCATATATTTT | CASRDTSSGNTIYF
- | 18 | TRBD1 | TRBJ1-5 | TRBV2 | TGTGCCAGCAGTCGGGACAGCGGTCCCGGACGGGGCAATCAGCCCCAGCATTTT | CASSRDSGPGRGNQPQHF
- | 13 | - | TRBJ2-7 | TRBV5-5 | TGTGCCAGCAGCTTAAACTGGGACTACGAGCAGTACTTC | CASSLNWDYEQYF
many | 17 | TRBD2 | TRBJ2-7 | TRBV4-1 | TGCGCCAGCAGCCACCTCTCGACTAGCGGGGGGCCCCTCGAGCAGTACTTC | CASSHLSTSGGPLEQYF
- | 14 | - | TRBJ2-2 | TRBV6-6 | TGTGCCAGTTCGGATCTGGGGGACACCGGGGAGCTGTTTTTT | CASSDLGDTGELFF
- | 14 | TRBD2 | TRBJ2-3 | TRBV6-4 | TGTGCCAGCAGTAATAGCGGGGGCAGGGATACGCAGTATTTT | CASSNSGGRDTQYF
- | 15 | - | TRBJ1-5 | TRBV10-2 | TGCGCCAGCAGTGAGACGAACATCCGCAATCAGCCCCAGCATTTT | CASSETNIRNQPQHF
- | 14 | TRBD1 | TRBJ1-2 | TRBV4-2 | TGTGCCAGCAGCCAGGGGACAGGGGGTGATGGCTACACCTTC | CASSQGTGGDGYTF
few | 14 | - | TRBJ1-6 | TRBV5-1 | TGCGCCAGCAGCTTGGGGGGCCAGAACTCACCCCTCCACTTT | CASSLGGQNSPLHF
medium-sized | 13 | - | TRBJ1-1 | TRBV10-3 | TGTGCCATCACCAACGGGGGAGTCCTGGAAGCTTTCTTT | CAITNGGVLEAFF
- | 18 | TRBD2 | TRBJ2-3 | TRBV5-1 | TGCGCCAGCAGCGGTCGGGCGGGGGGCGCGACTAGCACAGATACGCAGTATTTT | CASSGRAGGATSTDTQYF
few | 14 | - | TRBJ1-5 | TRBV19 | TGTGCCAGTAGCGACGGGGGGGGAATTCAGCCCCAGCATTTT | CASSDGGGIQPQHF
once | 14 | - | TRBJ2-3 | TRBV6-5 | TGTGCCAGCAGTTACTCGGTCCCCCCAGATACGCAGTATTTT | CASSYSVPPDTQYF